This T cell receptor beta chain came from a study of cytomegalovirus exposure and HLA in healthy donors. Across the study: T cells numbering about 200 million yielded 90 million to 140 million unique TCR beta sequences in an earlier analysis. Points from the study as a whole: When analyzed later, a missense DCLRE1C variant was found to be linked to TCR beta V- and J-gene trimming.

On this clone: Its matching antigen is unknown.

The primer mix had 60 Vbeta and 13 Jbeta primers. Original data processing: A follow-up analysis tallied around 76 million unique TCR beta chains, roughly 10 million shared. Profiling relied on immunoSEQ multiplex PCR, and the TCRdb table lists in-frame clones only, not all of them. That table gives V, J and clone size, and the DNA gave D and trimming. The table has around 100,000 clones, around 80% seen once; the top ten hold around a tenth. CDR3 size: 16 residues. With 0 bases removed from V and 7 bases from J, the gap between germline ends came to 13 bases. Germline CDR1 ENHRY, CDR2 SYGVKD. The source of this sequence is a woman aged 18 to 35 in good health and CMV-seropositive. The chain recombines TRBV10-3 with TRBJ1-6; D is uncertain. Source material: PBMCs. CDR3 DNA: TGTGCCATCAGTGAGTCCTCCGGGATGTCAAATTCACCCCTCCACTTT. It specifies CAISESSGMSNSPLHF.